The subject of this entry is one TCR beta chain. An end of the junction differs from the germline gene, which may be a read error. TCRdb re-called the 5' RACE reads with MiXCR, one entry per CDR3 protein. Of about 390,000 distinct CDR3 sequences in the sample, about 15% were seen once. The data belong to a study of T-cell memory formation after mild COVID-19. The wider study: Clusters of TCRs were largely donor specific.

Germline V gene data show CDR1 as LGHNA and CDR2 as YNFKEQ. This CDR3 contains 14 residues. The chain joins TRBV4-2 to TRBJ2-7; D call uncertain. The TCR comes from a man younger than 35 who had mild COVID-19 (a few samples of this study predate the infection). Cell type and time point are not known. Sequences were obtained from PBMCs or a T cell subset sorted from them (not recorded which). CDR3 coding DNA: TGTGCCAGCAGCGAAGAGACCAGTGCCTACGAGCAGTACTTC. It specifies CASSEETSAYEQYF.